This TCR beta chain derives from a study of cytomegalovirus exposure and HLA in healthy donors (dated 2017 in TCRdb). Context from the whole study: In an earlier analysis of 550 to 750 of the donors, 276 Gb of sequence data and 95 million to 130 million unique TCR beta sequences from 180 million or so T cells were reported. Roughly 300 gigabases of sequencing data and around 88 million unique TCR sequences made up an early release that covered under 750 HLA-typed donors. The genetic ancestry cluster associated with self-reported Caucasian donors included roughly four fifths of the 350 to 500 genotyped donors. The study aimed to test whether signatures of past pathogen exposure could be identified by cataloging public T cell receptors. The study used immunosequencing to profile the T cell repertoires of 666 subjects and linked those repertoires to cytomegalovirus serostatus. In addition to the first cohort of 666 subjects, a separate validation cohort of over 90 different subjects was used. To predict cytomegalovirus infection status, the study brought together high-throughput TCR immunosequencing, statistical association of individual TCRs with disease status, and machine learning. A later analysis re-analyzed previously published TCR beta repertoires from 660 or so donors and added high-resolution HLA genotyping to study TCR occurrence patterns. The later analysis used no new phenotypic data to find candidate immune exposures, relying instead on TCR beta sequences and their occurrence across donors. An earlier analysis of roughly 580 of the donors used high-throughput TCR beta sequencing to judge whether each TCR beta V gene segment behaved as functional or pseudogenic. Donor age, sex, ethnicity and CMV serostatus were compiled together with the repertoire data. A later genetic analysis took genome-wide SNP genotypes for 398 of the 666 donors and used that subset as a discovery cohort. Every discovery cohort repertoire had been produced on one sequencing platform. HLA typing included class I and class II loci at four-digit resolution. The number of typed donors differed by locus: roughly 629-640 for A, B, C, DRB1 and DQB1; approximately 540 for DQA1; approximately 600 for DPA1; and some 430 for DPB1. Roughly five DR-DQ haplotypes were handled as single units for association and clustering, since linkage in the cohort was strong. On average, around 240,000 unique TCR beta nucleotide sequences were sequenced per donor among 398 genotyped donors of the cohort, with roughly 18% of those sequences being non-productive. Beyond this particular receptor, the publication reports: Correlated functional status among segregating V segments might be attributable to linkage disequilibrium, but an unknown experimental factor could not be ruled out. Strong co-occurrence of HLA alleles, especially DR and DQ, made assigning TCR associations to individual alleles difficult. The sequencing pipeline was judged likely to have produced a cluster of highly shared sequence variants as a technical artifact. The study listed 150 to 200 TCR beta chains as associated with cytomegalovirus. In this cohort, only TCR beta chains were sequenced, and detectable features were limited by the absence of alpha or paired-chain data. The presence/absence analyses assumed that sequencing depth was roughly uniform across donors, and that assumption may not be true. In both the original and validation cohorts, the classifier was reported to diagnose cytomegalovirus status with high specificity and sensitivity. A further reported finding was that TCR beta sequences accurately predicted the HLA-A and HLA-B alleles for most subjects in the first cohort. Over 15 rarely observed V segments, including chromosome 9 orphons, were excluded from the earlier analysis of about 610 of the donors because counts were too low. CMV serostatus was the only immune exposure information available for the cohort. In a later genetic analysis, a missense DCLRE1C variant was associated with V-gene and J-gene trimming of TCR beta chains, and the association was replicated in an independent cohort. According to a later analysis, parvovirus B19, influenza, CMV and Epstein-Barr virus appeared linked to several top co-occurrence clusters. In a later genetic analysis, fewer N-insertions in productive TCRs were reported among donors in an Asian-associated ancestry cluster than the 666-donor mean. Most TCR sequences were seen in very few donors, while some public TCRs were found in many individuals. In an earlier analysis of roughly 560 of the donors, most TCR beta V segments were observed in productive rearrangements about 87% or about 30% of the time, broadly matching IMGT annotations. Because the 87-base-pair reads could not distinguish some IMGT-functional V segments, including TRBV6-2 and TRBV6-3, those segments were excluded. In a later analysis, most CMV-associated TCR beta chains were found to appear HLA-restricted, with HLA associations seemingly driven largely by CMV exposure. Because some donors lacked HLA typing at each locus, the association tests relied only on the typed subset. A later analysis associated 15,000 or so TCR beta sequences with specific HLA alleles at a false discovery rate of 0.05. It was suggested by the authors that the approach could potentially be generalized to other disease states and immunological phenotypes. In a later analysis, HLA-associated TCR beta chains showed more clonal expansion and lower generation probabilities than non-associated chains that were equally common. According to a later analysis, TCR association rates differed among HLA loci, with DRB1 alleles showing the most associated TCRs and HLA-C alleles showing the fewest. In vitro tests confirmed that a few of the cytomegalovirus-associated TCR beta chains recognize cytomegalovirus antigens.

Comment on this clone: No cognate antigen has been identified for it. No much larger clone is present one base from it, and per-base qualities are unavailable.

Libraries were constructed by the immunoSEQ multiplex PCR assay. For the multiplex PCR, a mixture combining 60 forward primers for TCR Vbeta segments and 13 reverse primers for TCR Jbeta segments was used. Amplification of the CDR3 region of rearranged TCR beta genes was performed with a multiplex PCR assay on genomic DNA. The Illumina HiSeq System was used to sequence the amplified TCR beta libraries as 87-base-pair reads. In the source study's methods: Across the roughly 640 repertoires, a later analysis counted 80 million or so unique TCR beta chains, about 10 million of which were shared by at least two donors. A nearest-neighbor algorithm error-corrected the raw reads and collapsed the reads into unique sequences, merging closely related sequences to remove PCR and sequencing errors. CDR3 sequences were aligned to IMGT reference sequences to assign V, D and J gene segments. For a sequence to be retained, a match of at least six nucleotides to both a V gene segment and a J gene segment was required. Rearrangements were classified as productive when the CDR3 lacked stop codons and remained in frame with V and J, and all other rearrangements were classified as non-productive. Following IMGT convention, CDR3 was defined as the stretch from the second conserved V-encoded cysteine to the conserved J-encoded phenylalanine. The earlier analysis of 500 to 650 of the donors excluded any sequence lacking an unambiguous match to a single V gene segment. In an earlier analysis of a few hundred of the donors, V segments were called functional above 56.7% productive rearrangements and were called segregating when the between-donor standard deviation exceeded 5%. A statistical classification framework was developed to diagnose cytomegalovirus status using the catalog of TCR beta chain sequences. In a later analysis, V and J genes were assigned by comparing TCR nucleotide sequences against IMGT/GENE-DB human TR gene sequences. In a later analysis, CDR3 sequences and most-parsimonious VDJ recombination scenarios were assigned using the TCRdist pipeline. In a later analysis, every TCR beta chain was defined by the combination of its CDR3 amino acid sequence and its V-gene family, and reads without a unique V-gene family were dropped. In a later analysis, 500 to 650 highly shared, low-generation-probability nucleotide sequences were removed to address suspected cross-contamination and a sequencing artifact. In a later analysis, a clonal expansion index was calculated for each public chain from normalized within-repertoire ranks of inferred template counts. A later analysis computed generation probabilities with a VDJ recombination model fitted to out-of-frame rearrangements, and checked the results against IGoR. In a later analysis, hypergeometric tests were used to score TCR-TCR, TCR-HLA and TCR-CMV co-occurrence, with a repertoire-size bias correction applied to TCR pairs. In a later analysis, false discovery rates were estimated by permuting HLA or CMV assignments 20 times. In a later analysis, co-occurring TCRs were grouped with DBSCAN, and TCRdist sequence similarity was added when clustering was performed within HLA-allele-positive subsets. Repertoires with fewer than 30,000 or more than 120,000 public chains, plus five repertoires with anomalous nucleotide sharing, were excluded from co-occurrence clustering. What TCRdb holds here is the immuneACCESS table cut down to in-frame rearrangements. Part of the clones is not present; checked against another copy, under half of the missing clones reflect an unresolved V gene, and the others are unexplained. The V and J calls and the clone size are those of that table, but D and trimming were determined from the DNA. Across this sample there are 90,000 to 95,000 clones, with 78% seen only once. The ten largest account for less than 5.5% of the sample.

A distance of 8 bases separates the germline ends of V and J, which lose 8 bases and 3 bases respectively. From cysteine to phenylalanine, the CDR3 is 11 amino acids long. The kept DNA is CDR3 alone, 33 bases in frame from the first base. CDR1 and CDR2, per the germline V gene, are MGHDK and SYGVNS. The cohort comprised under 700 healthy bone marrow donors. All cohort members were sampled while nominally healthy, although unrecorded immune exposures were likely present. The donor was CMV seropositive and belonged to the group of 250 to 300 seropositive cohort members. A peripheral blood sample was collected from each donor, and TCR beta sequencing was performed on peripheral blood mononuclear cells. The Qiagen DNeasy Blood Extraction Kit was used to extract genomic DNA from the blood cell samples.

Sequences were obtained from PBMCs. The sequence derives from a male donor in good health and CMV-seropositive. The chain couples TRBV25-1 to TRBJ2-7, with the identity of the D gene unclear. The CDR3 here reads CASGDFYEQYF. The nucleotide sequence is TGTGCCAGCGGAGATTTCTACGAGCAGTACTTC.